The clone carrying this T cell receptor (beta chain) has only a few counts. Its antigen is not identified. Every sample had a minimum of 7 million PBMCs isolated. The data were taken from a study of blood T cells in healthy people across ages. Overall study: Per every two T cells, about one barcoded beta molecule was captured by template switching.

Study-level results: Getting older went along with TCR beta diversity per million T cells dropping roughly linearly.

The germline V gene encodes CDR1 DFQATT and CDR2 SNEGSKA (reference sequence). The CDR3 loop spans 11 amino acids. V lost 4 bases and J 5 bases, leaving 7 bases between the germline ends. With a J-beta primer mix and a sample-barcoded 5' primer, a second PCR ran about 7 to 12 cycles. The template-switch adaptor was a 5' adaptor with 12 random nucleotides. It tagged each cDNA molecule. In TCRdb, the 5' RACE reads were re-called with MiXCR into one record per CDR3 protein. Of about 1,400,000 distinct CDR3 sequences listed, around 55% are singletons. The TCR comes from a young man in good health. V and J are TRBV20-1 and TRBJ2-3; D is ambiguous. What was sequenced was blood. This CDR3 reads CSAKWGDTQYF. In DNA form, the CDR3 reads TGCAGTGCTAAATGGGGAGATACGCAGTATTTT.